Below, 6 T cell receptor beta chains from the same sample are listed, as sequenced in a study of T cells after yellow fever vaccination. Using its own MiXCR run on the 5' RACE reads, TCRdb lists one record per CDR3 protein. The data show some 340,000 distinct CDR3 sequences, roughly 4.3% seen once. Specimen: PBMCs, collected 5 days after the yellow fever booster vaccination. These receptors were obtained from a man aged 18-30 years who received the YFV17D yellow fever vaccine.

This clonotype was counted a few times. The chain joins TRBV20-1 to TRBJ2-7, with a weak D call TRBD2 (5 bases). Trimming left V 3 bases short and J 4 bases short, with 13 bases between. The CDR3 runs 13 residues. Germline loops: CDR1 DFQATT, CDR2 SNEGSKA (reference sequence). The CDR3 loop reads CSARPGNEYEQYV. DNA of the CDR3: TGCAGTGCTAGGCCGGGGAACGAGTACGAGCAGTACGTC.

CDR3 coding DNA: TGTGCCAGCAGCTTAGCTAGAGGCGGGGAGCTGTTTTTT. Its protein is CASSLARGGELFF. V usage is TRBV7-2 and J usage is TRBJ2-2; D is unclear. The length of the CDR3 is 13 residues. Germline CDR1 reads SGHTA; CDR2 reads FQGNSA. The V end was cut by 0 bases, the J end by 7 bases, with 6 bases between. The variable domain in full, completed from reference TRBV7-2 and TRBJ2-2, reads GAGVSQSPSNKVTEKGKDVELRCDPISGHTALYWYRQSLGQGLEFLIYFQGNSAPDKSGLPSDRFSAERTGGSVSTLTIQRTQQEDSAVYLCASSLARGGELFFGEGSRLTVL.

This clonotype was seen at least ten times. The chain combines TRBV5-1 with TRBJ2-1; D is undetermined. From germline, CDR1 is SGHRS and CDR2 YFSETQ. The CDR3 is 14 residues long. Trimming shortened V by 1 base and J by 5 bases, and 10 bases separated the two germline ends. The CDR3 spells CASSLISVNNEQFF. CDR3 bases: TGCGCCAGCAGCTTGATAAGCGTCAACAATGAGCAGTTCTTC.

The chain carries TRBV4-1 and TRBJ2-1; maybe TRBD2 (5 bases). Trimming left V 3 bases short and J 2 bases short, with 23 bases between. The CDR3 covers 19 residues. The germline V gene has CDR1 MGHRA and CDR2 YSYEKL. This CDR3 is CASSQTRPGISRPYNEQFF. DNA for the CDR3: TGCGCCAGCAGCCAGACCCGCCCGGGGATCAGTCGGCCCTACAATGAGCAGTTCTTC.

The table lists this clonotype with many counts. The chain recombines TRBV7-2 with TRBJ1-1, with D possibly being TRBD1 (5 bases). This CDR3 is 14 amino acids long. Germline V gene sequence: CDR1 SGHTA, CDR2 FQGNSA. V was clipped by 8 bases and J by 12 bases, with 25 bases between them. CDR3 loop: CASYTNRHPGETFF. In nucleotides, the CDR3 is TGTGCCAGCTATACAAACAGGCATCCCGGAGAAACTTTCTTT.

This chain joins TRBV19 and TRBJ2-5; no firm D call. The CDR3 extends over 13 amino acids. Looked up from germline, CDR1 is LNHDA and CDR2 is SQIVND (reference sequence). V was trimmed by 10 bases and J by 1 base, leaving 13 bases between them. The CDR3 here is CATQRTLQETQYF. In nucleotides, the CDR3 is TGTGCCACCCAGAGAACCCTCCAAGAGACCCAGTACTTC.